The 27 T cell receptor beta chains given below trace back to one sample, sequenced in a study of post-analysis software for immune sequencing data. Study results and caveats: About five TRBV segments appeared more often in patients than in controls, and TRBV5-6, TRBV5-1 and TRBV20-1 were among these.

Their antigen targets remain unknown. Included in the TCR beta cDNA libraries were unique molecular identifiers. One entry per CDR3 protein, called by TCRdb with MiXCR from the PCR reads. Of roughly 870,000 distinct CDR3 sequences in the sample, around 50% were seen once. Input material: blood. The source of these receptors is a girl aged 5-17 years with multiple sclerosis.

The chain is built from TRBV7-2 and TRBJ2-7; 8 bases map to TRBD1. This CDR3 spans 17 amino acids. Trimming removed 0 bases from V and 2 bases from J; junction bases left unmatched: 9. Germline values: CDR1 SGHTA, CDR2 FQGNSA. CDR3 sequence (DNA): TGTGCCAGCAGCTTAGCGCGTCGAACAGGGGGGACCTACGAGCAGTACTTC. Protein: CASSLARRTGGTYEQYF.

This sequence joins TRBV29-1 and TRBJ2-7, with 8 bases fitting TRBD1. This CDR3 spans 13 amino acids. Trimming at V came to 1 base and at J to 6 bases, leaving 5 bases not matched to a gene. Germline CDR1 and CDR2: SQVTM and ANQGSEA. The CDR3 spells CSVEGQGAVEQYF. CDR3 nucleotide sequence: TGCAGCGTTGAAGGTCAGGGGGCAGTCGAGCAGTACTTC.

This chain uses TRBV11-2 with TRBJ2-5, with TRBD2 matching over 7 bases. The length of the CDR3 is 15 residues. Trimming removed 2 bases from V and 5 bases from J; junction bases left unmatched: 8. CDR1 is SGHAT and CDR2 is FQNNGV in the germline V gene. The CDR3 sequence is CASSLRLAVRETQYF. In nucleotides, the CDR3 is TGTGCCAGCAGCTTAAGGCTAGCGGTCCGGGAGACCCAGTACTTC. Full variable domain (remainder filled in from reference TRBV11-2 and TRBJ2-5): EAGVAQSPRYKIIEKRQSVAFWCNPISGHATLYWYQQILGQGPKLLIQFQNNGVVDDSQLPKDRFSAERLKGVDSTLKIQPAKLEDSAVYLCASSLRLAVRETQYFGPGTRLLVL.

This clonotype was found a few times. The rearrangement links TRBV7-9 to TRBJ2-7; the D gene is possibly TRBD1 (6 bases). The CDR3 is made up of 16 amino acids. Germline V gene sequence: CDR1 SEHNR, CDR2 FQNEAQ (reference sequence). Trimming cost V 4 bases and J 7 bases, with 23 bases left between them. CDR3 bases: TGTGCCAGCAGCTACTATTCGGGGACACCCGAGGGAGAGCAGTACTTC. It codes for CASSYYSGTPEGEQYF.

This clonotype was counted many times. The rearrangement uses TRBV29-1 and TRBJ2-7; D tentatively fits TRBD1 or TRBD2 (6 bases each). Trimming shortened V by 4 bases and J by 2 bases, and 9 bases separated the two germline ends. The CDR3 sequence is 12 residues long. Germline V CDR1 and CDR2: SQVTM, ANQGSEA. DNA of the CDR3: TGCAGCGTTGGCGGGGACACCTACGAGCAGTACTTC. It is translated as CSVGGDTYEQYF.

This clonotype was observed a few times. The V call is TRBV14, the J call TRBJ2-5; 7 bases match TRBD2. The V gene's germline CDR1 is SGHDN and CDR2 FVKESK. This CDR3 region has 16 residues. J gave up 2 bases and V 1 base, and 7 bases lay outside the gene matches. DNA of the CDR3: TGTGCCAGCAGCCAAGTGAGGCGGGAGCTACAAGAGACCCAGTACTTC. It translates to CASSQVRRELQETQYF.

The CDR3: CSVGGGSGVKNEQFF. The CDR3 DNA sequence: TGCAGCGTGGGTGGGGGTAGCGGGGTAAAGAATGAGCAGTTCTTC. The chain links TRBV29-1 to TRBJ2-1, with TRBD2 matching over 8 bases. V shed 6 bases and J 7 bases; nucleotides not matched to a gene: 14. The germline CDR1 and CDR2 sequences are SQVTM and ANQGSEA. The CDR3 has 15 amino acids.

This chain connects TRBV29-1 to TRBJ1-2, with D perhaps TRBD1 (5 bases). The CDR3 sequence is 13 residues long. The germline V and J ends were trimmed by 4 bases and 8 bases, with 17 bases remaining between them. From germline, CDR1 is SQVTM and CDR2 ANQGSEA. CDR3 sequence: CSVGLGARGGYTF. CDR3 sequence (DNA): TGCAGCGTTGGTTTAGGGGCAAGAGGAGGCTACACCTTC.

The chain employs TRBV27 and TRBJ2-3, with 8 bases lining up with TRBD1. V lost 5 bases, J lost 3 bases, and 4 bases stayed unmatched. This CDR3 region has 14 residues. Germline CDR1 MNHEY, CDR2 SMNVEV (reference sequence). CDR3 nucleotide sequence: TGTGCCAGCAGTGACAGGGGCATTACAGATACGCAGTATTTT. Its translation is CASSDRGITDTQYF.

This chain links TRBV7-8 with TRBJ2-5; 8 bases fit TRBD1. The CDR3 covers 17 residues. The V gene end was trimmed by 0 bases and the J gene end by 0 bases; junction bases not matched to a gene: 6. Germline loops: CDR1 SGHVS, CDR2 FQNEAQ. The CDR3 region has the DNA TGTGCCAGCAGCTTAGCGCCTACAGGGGGATACCAAGAGACCCAGTACTTC. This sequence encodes CASSLAPTGGYQETQYF.

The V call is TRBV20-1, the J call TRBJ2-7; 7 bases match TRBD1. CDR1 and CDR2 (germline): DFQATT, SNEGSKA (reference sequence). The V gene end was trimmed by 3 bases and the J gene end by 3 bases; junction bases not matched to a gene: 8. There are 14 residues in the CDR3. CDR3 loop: CSASPWDRHYEQYF. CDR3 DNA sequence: TGCAGTGCTAGCCCTTGGGACAGACACTACGAGCAGTACTTC.

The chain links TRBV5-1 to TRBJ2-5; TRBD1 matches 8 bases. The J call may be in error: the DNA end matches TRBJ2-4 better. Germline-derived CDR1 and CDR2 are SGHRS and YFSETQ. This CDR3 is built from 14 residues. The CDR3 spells CASSLGGQGNIQYF. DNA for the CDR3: TGCGCCAGCAGCTTGGGCGGACAGGGAAACATTCAGTACTTC.

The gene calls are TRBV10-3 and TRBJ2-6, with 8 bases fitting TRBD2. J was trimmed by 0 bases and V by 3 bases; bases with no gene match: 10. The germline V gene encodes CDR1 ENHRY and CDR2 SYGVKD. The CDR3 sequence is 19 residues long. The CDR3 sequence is CAISDLGAGEYSGANVLTF. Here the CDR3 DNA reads TGTGCCATCAGTGATCTGGGAGCGGGGGAGTACTCTGGGGCCAACGTCCTGACTTTC.

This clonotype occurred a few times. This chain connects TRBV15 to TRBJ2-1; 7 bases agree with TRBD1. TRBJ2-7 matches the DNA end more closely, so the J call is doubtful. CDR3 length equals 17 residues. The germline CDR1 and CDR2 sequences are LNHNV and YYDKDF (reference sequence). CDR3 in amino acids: CATSRGWGRTGVYEQYF. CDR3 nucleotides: TGTGCCACCAGCAGAGGGTGGGGTCGGACAGGAGTCTACGAGCAGTACTTC.

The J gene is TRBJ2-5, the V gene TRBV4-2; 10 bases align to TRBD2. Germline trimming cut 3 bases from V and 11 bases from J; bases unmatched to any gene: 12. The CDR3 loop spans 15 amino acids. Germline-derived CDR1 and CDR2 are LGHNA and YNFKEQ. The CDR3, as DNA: TGTGCCAGCAGCCAGGGTCTAGCGGGAGAATGGGAGCAGTACTTC. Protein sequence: CASSQGLAGEWEQYF.

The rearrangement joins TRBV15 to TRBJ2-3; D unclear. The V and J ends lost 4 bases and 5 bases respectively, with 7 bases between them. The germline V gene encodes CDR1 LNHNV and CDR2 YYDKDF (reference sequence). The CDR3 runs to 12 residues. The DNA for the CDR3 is TGTGCCACCAGCAAGACGGGAGATACGCAGTATTTT. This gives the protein CATSKTGDTQYF.

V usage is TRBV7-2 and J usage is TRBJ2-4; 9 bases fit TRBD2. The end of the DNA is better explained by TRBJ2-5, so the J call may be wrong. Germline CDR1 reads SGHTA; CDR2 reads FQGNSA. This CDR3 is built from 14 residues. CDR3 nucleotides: TGTGCCAGCAGCCCGGGACTAGCATCGGAGACCCAGTACTTC. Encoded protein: CASSPGLASETQYF.

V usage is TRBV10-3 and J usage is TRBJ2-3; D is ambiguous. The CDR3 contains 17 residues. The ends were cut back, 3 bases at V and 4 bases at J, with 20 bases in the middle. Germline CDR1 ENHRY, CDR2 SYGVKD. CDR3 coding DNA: TGTGCCATCAGTGAAATAGGTGGTGTCTACACCTCAGATACGCAGTATTTT. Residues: CAISEIGGVYTSDTQYF.

Here the CDR3 DNA reads TGCAGTGCTAGAGGCCTAGCGGGCCCAGATACGCAGTATTTT. This gives the protein CSARGLAGPDTQYF. The J gene is TRBJ2-3, the V gene TRBV20-1, with 8 bases matching TRBD2. J was trimmed by 4 bases and V by 1 base; bases with no gene match: 4. The CDR3 runs 14 residues. The germline gives CDR1 DFQATT, CDR2 SNEGSKA (reference sequence).

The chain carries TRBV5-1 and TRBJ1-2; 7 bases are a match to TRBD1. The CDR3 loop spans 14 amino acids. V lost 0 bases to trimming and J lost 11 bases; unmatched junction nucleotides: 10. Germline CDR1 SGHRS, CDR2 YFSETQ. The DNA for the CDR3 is TGCGCCAGCAGCTTGGCAGGGACAGATCCTCCTTACACCTTC. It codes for CASSLAGTDPPYTF.

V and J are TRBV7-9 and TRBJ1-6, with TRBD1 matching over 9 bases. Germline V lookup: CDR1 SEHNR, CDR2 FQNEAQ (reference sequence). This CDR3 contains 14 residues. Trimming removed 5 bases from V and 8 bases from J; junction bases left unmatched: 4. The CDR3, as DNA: TGTGCCAGCAGCCCCGGGACAGGGTATTCACCCCTCCACTTT. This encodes CASSPGTGYSPLHF. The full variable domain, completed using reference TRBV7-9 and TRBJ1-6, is DTGVSQNPRHKITKRGQNVTFRCDPISEHNRLYWYRQTLGQGPEFLTYFQNEAQLEKSRLLSDRFSAERPKGSFSTLEIQRTEQGDSAMYLCASSPGTGYSPLHFGNGTRLTVT.

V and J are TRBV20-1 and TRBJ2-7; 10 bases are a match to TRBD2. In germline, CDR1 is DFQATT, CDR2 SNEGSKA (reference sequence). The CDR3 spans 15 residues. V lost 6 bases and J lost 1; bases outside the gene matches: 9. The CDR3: CSASTGTSVSYEQYF. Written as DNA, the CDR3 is TGCAGTGCCTCGACCGGGACTAGCGTATCCTACGAGCAGTACTTC.

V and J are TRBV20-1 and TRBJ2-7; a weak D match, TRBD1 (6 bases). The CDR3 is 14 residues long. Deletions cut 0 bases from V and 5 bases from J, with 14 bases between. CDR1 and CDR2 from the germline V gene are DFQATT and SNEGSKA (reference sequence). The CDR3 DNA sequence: TGCAGTGCTAGAGATCAAACAGGGCTAAACGAGCAGTACTTC. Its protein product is CSARDQTGLNEQYF.

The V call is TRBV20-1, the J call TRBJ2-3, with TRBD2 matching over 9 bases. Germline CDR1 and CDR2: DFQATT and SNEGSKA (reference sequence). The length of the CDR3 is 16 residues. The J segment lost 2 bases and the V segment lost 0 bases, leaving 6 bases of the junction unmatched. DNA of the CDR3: TGCAGTGCTAGAGATGGCCTAGCGGGAACCACAGATACGCAGTATTTT. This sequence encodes CSARDGLAGTTDTQYF.

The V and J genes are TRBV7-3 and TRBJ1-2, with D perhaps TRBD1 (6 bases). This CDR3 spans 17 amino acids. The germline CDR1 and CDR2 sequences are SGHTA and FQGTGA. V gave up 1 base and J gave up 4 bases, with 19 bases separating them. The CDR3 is CASSLKGVGQGGYGYTF. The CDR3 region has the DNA TGTGCCAGCAGCTTAAAGGGGGTCGGGCAGGGCGGCTATGGCTACACCTTC.

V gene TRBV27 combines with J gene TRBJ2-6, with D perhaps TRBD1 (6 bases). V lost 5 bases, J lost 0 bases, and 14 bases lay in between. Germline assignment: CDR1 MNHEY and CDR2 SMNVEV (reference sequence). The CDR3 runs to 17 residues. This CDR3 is CASSRTDSLSGANVLTF. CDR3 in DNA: TGTGCCAGCAGTCGTACGGACAGTCTCTCTGGGGCCAACGTCCTGACTTTC.

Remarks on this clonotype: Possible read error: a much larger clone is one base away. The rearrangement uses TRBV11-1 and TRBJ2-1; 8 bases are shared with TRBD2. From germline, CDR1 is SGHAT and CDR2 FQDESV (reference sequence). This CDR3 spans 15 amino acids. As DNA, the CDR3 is TGTGTCAGCAGCAGACTAGCGCAACTTTACAATGAGCAGTTCTTC. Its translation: CVSSRLAQLYNEQFF.